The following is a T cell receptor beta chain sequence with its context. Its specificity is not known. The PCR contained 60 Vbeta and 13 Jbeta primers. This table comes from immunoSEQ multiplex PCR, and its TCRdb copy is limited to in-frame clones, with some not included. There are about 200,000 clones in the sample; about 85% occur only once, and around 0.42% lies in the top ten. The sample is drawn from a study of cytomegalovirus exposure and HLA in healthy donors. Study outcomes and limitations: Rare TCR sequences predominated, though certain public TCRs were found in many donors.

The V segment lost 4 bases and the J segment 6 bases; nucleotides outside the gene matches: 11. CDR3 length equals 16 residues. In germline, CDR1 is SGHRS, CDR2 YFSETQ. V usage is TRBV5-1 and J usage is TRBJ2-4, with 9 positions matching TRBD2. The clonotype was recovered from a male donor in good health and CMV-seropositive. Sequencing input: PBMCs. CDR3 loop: CASSPAGAGGLNIQYF. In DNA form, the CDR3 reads TGCGCCAGCAGCCCCGCTGGAGCGGGGGGACTAAACATTCAGTACTTC. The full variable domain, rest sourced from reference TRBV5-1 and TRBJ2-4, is KAGVTQTPRYLIKTRGQQVTLSCSPISGHRSVSWYQQTPGQGLQFLFEYFSETQRNKGNFPGRFSGRQFSNSRSEMNVSTLELGDSALYLCASSPAGAGGLNIQYFGAGTRLSVL.